This T cell receptor (beta chain) was identified during a study of cytomegalovirus exposure and HLA in healthy donors. Overall study context: Clustering assigned 81% of the approximately 400 genotyped donors to the Caucasian-associated ancestry cluster.

Study-wide points: Later, an analysis showed that TCR beta chains associated with HLA were more clonally expanded than others that were equally common. For TCR beta chains, V- and J-gene trimming was later linked to a missense DCLRE1C variant. From TCR beta sequences, most subjects' HLA-A and HLA-B alleles were reportedly predicted accurately.

Of note for this clone: Its antigen is as yet unknown.

The PCR used 60 Vbeta and 13 Jbeta primers. Produced via immunoSEQ multiplex PCR; TCRdb's table is partial and in-frame only. The profile covers about 140,000 clones, with approximately 80% appearing a single time and approximately 10% taken by the ten largest. Sequenced: PBMCs. This clonotype originated in a woman in her 50s in good health and CMV-seropositive.

CDR3 bases: TGTGCCAGCAGCCGAACAGGGGGGATTCATGTTAGCGAAAAACTGTTTTTT. Translated, it gives CASSRTGGIHVSEKLFF. The V call is TRBV7-9, the J call TRBJ1-4, with 8 bases matching TRBD1. From germline, CDR1 is SEHNR and CDR2 FQNEAQ (reference sequence). There are 17 residues in the CDR3. V lost 5 bases and J lost 8; bases outside the gene matches: 16.